The clone carrying this TCR beta chain showed up many times. Antigen specificity is unknown. This entry belongs to a study of T-cell reconstitution after alpha-beta-depleted transplantation in children. It was with unique molecular identifiers that the TCRbeta library was prepared. TCRdb called the PCR reads again in MiXCR, with one record for every CDR3 protein. The sample has under 300,000 distinct CDR3 sequences, about 9.9% seen once. V lost 3 bases, J lost 6 bases, and 8 bases lay in between. Germline assignment: CDR1 SGHDT and CDR2 YYEEEE. The CDR3 length is 12 residues. The study, taken as a whole, reports: High day-60 TCRbeta diversity in some patients came from surviving recipient T cells and thymic progenitors. Among T cells one year after transplant, newly produced cells accounted for most counts and diversity. Alpha-beta T cells about two months after transplant reportedly derived from several hundred expanded graft clones.

The V and J genes are TRBV5-6 and TRBJ2-3, with D perhaps matching TRBD1 (5 bases). This TCR was sampled from a male patient aged 2 to 10 who had a stem cell transplant for chronic granulomatous disease, so the T cells may come from the graft donor. The sequencing here drew on peripheral blood, taken 180 days after TCRalphabeta/CD19-depleted stem cell transplant. Written as DNA, the CDR3 is TGTGCCAGCAGCTACAGGCGCGATACGCAGTATTTT. Translation gives CASSYRRDTQYF.